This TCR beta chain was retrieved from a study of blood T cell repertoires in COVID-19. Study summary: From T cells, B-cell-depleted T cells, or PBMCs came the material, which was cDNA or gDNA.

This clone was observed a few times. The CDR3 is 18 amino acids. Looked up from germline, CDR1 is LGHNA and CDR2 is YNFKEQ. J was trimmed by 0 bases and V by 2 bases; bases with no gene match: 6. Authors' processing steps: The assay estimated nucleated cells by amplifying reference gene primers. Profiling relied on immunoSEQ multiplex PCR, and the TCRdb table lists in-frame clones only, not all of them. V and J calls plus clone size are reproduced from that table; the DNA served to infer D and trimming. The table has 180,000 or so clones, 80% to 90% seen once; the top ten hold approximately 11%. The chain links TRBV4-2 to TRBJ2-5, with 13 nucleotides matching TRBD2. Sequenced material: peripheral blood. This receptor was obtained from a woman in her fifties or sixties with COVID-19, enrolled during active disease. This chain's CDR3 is CASSQHTGLAGDQETQYF. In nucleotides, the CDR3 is TGTGCCAGCAGCCAACATACAGGACTAGCGGGAGACCAAGAGACCCAGTACTTC.